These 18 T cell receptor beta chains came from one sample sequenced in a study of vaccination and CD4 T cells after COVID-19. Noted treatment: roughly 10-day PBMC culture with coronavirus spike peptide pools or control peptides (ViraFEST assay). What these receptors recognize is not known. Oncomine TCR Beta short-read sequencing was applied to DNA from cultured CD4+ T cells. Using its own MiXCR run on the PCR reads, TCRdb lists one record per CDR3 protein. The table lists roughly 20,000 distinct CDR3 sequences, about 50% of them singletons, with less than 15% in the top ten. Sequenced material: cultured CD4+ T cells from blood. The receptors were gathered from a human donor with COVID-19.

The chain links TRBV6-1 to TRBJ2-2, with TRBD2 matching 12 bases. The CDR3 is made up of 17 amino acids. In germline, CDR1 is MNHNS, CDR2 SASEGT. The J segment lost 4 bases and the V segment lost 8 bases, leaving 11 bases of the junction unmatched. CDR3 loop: CASCRLAGGPTTGELFF. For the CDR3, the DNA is TGTGCCAGCTGCCGCCTAGCGGGGGGGCCGACCACCGGGGAGCTGTTTTTT.

The CDR3 nucleotides are TGCAGTGCTAGAGGAAGAACTCGACAGGGAGGCCCCGGTGATGGCTACACCTTC. Amino acid sequence: CSARGRTRQGGPGDGYTF. The chain carries TRBV20-1 and TRBJ1-2, with TRBD1 matching 7 bases. Germline trimming cut 1 base from V and 6 bases from J; bases unmatched to any gene: 20. Germline V gives CDR1 DFQATT, CDR2 SNEGSKA (reference sequence). The CDR3 loop spans 18 amino acids.

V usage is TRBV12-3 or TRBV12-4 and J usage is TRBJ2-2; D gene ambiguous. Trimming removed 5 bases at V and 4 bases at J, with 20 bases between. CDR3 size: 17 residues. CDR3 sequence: CASSRVSPLGSTGELFF. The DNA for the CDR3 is TGTGCCAGCAGTCGCGTATCGCCGCTTGGTTCCACCGGGGAGCTGTTTTTT.

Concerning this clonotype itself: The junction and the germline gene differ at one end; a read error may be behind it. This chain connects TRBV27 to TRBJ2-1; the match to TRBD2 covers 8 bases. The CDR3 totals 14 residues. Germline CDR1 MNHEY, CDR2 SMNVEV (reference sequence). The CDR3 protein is CASRLGAGDGEQFF. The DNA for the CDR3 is TGTGCCAGCCGTTTGGGAGCGGGGGATGGTGAGCAGTTCTTC.

The CDR3 protein is CASTLLPGLGDTEAFF. In DNA form, the CDR3 reads TGTGCCAGTACCCTCTTACCAGGGTTGGGGGACACTGAAGCTTTCTTT. The V gene is TRBV7-9, the J gene TRBJ1-1; possible D gene TRBD1, 5 bases. CDR1 and CDR2 from the germline V gene are SEHNR and FQNEAQ (reference sequence). The V gene lost 9 bases and the J gene lost 3 bases, with 23 bases spanning the gap. The CDR3 contains 16 residues.

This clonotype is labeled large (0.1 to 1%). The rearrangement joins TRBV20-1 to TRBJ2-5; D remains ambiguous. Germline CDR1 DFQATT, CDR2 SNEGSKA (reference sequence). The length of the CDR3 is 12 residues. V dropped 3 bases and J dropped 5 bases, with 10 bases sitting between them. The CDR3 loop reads CSARPGGETQYF. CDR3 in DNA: TGCAGTGCTAGGCCGGGTGGCGAGACCCAGTACTTC.

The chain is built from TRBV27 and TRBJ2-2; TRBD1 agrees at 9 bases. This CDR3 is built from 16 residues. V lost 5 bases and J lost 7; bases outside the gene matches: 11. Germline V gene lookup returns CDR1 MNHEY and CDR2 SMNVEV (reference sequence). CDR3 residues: CASSGTGGALGGELFF. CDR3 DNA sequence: TGTGCCAGCAGTGGCACAGGGGGCGCGTTGGGCGGGGAGCTGTTTTTT.

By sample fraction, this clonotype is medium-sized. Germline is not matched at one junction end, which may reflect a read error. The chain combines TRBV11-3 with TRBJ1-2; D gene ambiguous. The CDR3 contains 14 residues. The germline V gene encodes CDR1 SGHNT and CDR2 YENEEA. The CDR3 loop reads CASSSNRKNYDYTF. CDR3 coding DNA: TGTGCCAGCAGCTCAAACCGAAAGAACTATGACTACACCTTC.

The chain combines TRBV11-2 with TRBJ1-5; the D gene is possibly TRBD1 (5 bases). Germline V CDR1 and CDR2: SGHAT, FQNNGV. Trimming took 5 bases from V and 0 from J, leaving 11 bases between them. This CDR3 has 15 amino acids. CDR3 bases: TGTGCCAGCAGCCTCAGACAGCATAGCAATCAGCCCCAGCATTTT. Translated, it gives CASSLRQHSNQPQHF. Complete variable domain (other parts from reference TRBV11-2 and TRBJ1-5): EAGVAQSPRYKIIEKRQSVAFWCNPISGHATLYWYQQILGQGPKLLIQFQNNGVVDDSQLPKDRFSAERLKGVDSTLKIQPAKLEDSAVYLCASSLRQHSNQPQHFGDGTRLSIL.

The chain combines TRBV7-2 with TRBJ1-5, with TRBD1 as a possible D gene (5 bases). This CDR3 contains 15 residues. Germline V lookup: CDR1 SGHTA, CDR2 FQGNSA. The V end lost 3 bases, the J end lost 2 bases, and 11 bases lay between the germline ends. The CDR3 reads CASSLVGDGNQPQHF. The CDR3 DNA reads TGTGCCAGCAGCTTGGTAGGGGACGGCAATCAGCCCCAGCATTTT. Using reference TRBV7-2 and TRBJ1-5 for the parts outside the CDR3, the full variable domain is GAGVSQSPSNKVTEKGKDVELRCDPISGHTALYWYRQSLGQGLEFLIYFQGNSAPDKSGLPSDRFSAERTGGSVSTLTIQRTQQEDSAVYLCASSLVGDGNQPQHFGDGTRLSIL.

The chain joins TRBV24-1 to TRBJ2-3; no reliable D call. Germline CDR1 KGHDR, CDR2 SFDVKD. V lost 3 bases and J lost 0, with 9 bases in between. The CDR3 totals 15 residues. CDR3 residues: CATSDRKSSTDTQYF. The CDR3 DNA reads TGTGCCACCAGTGATAGGAAATCGAGCACAGATACGCAGTATTTT.

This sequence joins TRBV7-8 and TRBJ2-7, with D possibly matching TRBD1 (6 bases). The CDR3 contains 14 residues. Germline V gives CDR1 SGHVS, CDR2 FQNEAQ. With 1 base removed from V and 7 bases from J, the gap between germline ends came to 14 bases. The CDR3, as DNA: TGTGCCAGCAGCTTAGGCAAGAGAGGGGGTGAGCAGTACTTC. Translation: CASSLGKRGGEQYF.

The CDR3 DNA reads TGCAGTGCTAGTCCAGCGGAGAGCTCCTACAATGAGCAGTTCTTC. Its translation: CSASPAESSYNEQFF. The chain is built from TRBV20-1 and TRBJ2-1; D perhaps matches TRBD2 (5 bases). The CDR3 extends over 15 amino acids. V was cut by 3 bases and J by 0 bases, with 12 bases left in between. CDR1 is DFQATT and CDR2 is SNEGSKA in the germline V gene (reference sequence).

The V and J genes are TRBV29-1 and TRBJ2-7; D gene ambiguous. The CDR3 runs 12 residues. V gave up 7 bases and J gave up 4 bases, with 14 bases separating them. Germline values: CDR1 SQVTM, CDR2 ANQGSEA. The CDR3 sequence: CSALQGPYEQYF. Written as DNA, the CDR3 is TGCAGCGCCTTACAAGGCCCTTACGAGCAGTACTTC.

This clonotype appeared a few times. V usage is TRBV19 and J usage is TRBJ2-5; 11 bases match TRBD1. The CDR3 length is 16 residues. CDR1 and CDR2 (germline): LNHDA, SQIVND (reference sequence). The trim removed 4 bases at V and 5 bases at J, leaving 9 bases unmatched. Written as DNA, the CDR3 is TGTGCCAGTAGTACTTGGGACAGGGGGAAGGCGGAGACCCAGTACTTC. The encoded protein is CASSTWDRGKAETQYF.

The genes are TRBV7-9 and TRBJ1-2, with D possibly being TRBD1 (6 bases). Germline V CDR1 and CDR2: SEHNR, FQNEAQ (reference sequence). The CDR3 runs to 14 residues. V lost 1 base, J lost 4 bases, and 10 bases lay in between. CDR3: CASSLGGQVYGYTF. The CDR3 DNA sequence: TGTGCCAGCAGCTTAGGGGGGCAGGTCTATGGCTACACCTTC.

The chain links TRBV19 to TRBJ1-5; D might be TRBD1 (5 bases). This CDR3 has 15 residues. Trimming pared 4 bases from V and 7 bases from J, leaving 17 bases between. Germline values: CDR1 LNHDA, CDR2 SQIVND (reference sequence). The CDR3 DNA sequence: TGTGCCAGTAGTACGTCGGGGCAGGGTCACCAGCCCCAGCATTTT. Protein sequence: CASSTSGQGHQPQHF.

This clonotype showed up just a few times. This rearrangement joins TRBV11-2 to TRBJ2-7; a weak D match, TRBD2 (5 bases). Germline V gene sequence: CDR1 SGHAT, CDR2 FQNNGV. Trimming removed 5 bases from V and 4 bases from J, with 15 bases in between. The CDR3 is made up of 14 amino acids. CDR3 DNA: TGTGCCAGCAGCGATACTAGAAGTGGTTACGAGCAGTACTTC. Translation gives CASSDTRSGYEQYF. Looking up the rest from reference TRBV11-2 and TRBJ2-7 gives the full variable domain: EAGVAQSPRYKIIEKRQSVAFWCNPISGHATLYWYQQILGQGPKLLIQFQNNGVVDDSQLPKDRFSAERLKGVDSTLKIQPAKLEDSAVYLCASSDTRSGYEQYFGPGTRLTVT.